The 15 T cell receptor beta chains listed next were all sequenced from one sample in a study of blood T cells in healthy people across ages. With a J-beta primer mix and a sample-barcoded 5' primer, a second PCR ran roughly 6 to 12 cycles. MiXCR, applied by TCRdb to the 5' RACE reads, yields one record per CDR3 protein. The sample shows 1.5 million to 2 million distinct CDR3 sequences, 28% of them seen only once. Sequences were obtained from blood. The receptor set was obtained from a woman aged 25-40 years in good health.

This clonotype has more than one count but fewer than ten. J is TRBJ1-6 and V is TRBV7-2; D unclear. The germline V and J ends were trimmed by 2 bases and 2 bases, with 10 bases remaining between them. The CDR3 contains 16 residues. CDR1 and CDR2 from the germline V gene are SGHTA and FQGNSA. The CDR3 nucleotides are TGTGCCAGCAGCTTACCTCCTGGGACCTATAATTCACCCCTCCACTTT. Translation gives CASSLPPGTYNSPLHF.

As to this clonotype: Relative to the germline gene, one junction end is altered; a read error may explain this. V and J are TRBV27 and TRBJ2-3, with D possibly matching TRBD2 (5 bases). The CDR3 consists of 15 residues. Germline assignment: CDR1 MNHEY and CDR2 SMNVEV (reference sequence). CDR3 residues: CATATIGEHTDTQYF. CDR3 nucleotides: TGTGCCACCGCTACTATCGGGGAGCACACAGATACTCAGTATTTT.

This clonotype was detected many times. V usage is TRBV20-1 and J usage is TRBJ2-5; D ambiguous. Germline-derived CDR1 and CDR2 are DFQATT and SNEGSKA (reference sequence). The ends were cut back, 0 bases at V and 1 base at J, with 6 bases in the middle. This CDR3 comprises 13 residues. CDR3 sequence: CSAREIVQETQYF. The CDR3 coding sequence is TGCAGTGCTAGAGAGATCGTCCAAGAGACCCAGTACTTC.

A word on this clonotype: Mismatch with germline at one junction end may stem from a read error. The V and J genes are TRBV7-2 and TRBJ2-7; TRBD1 agrees at 7 bases. Per the germline V gene, CDR1 is SGHTA and CDR2 is FQGNSA. This CDR3 has 14 amino acids. CDR3 region: CANSAGTVPYEQYF. CDR3 DNA sequence: TGTGCCAACAGCGCCGGGACAGTCCCCTACGAGCAGTACTTC. Supplemented by reference TRBV7-2 and TRBJ2-7, the full variable domain reads GAGVSQSPSNKVTEKGKDVELRCDPISGHTALYWYRQSLGQGLEFLIYFQGNSAPDKSGLPSDRFSAERTGGSVSTLTIQRTQQEDSAVYLCANSAGTVPYEQYFGPGTRLTVT.

This clonotype was recorded at least ten times. The rearrangement uses TRBV7-9 and TRBJ2-4; D unresolved. This CDR3 is 12 amino acids long. The V end was cut by 2 bases, the J end by 6 bases, with 5 bases between. The germline V gene encodes CDR1 SEHNR and CDR2 FQNEAQ (reference sequence). The DNA of the CDR3 is TGTGCCAGCAGCTTATTCCTAAACATTCAGTACTTC. Protein sequence: CASSLFLNIQYF.

This clonotype was counted between two and nine times. The chain employs TRBV7-9 and TRBJ2-2; unclear D gene. This CDR3 is 14 amino acids long. Trimming shortened V by 8 bases and J by 0 bases, and 10 bases separated the two germline ends. Looked up from germline, CDR1 is SEHNR and CDR2 is FQNEAQ (reference sequence). The CDR3 nucleotides read TGTGCCAGCCTACGGAACGCGAACACCGGGGAGCTGTTTTTT. This codes for CASLRNANTGELFF.

The rearrangement links TRBV20-1 to TRBJ1-2, with unresolved D. Germline CDR1 is DFQATT and CDR2 is SNEGSKA (reference sequence). Trimming left V 6 bases short and J 3 bases short, with 17 bases between. This CDR3 comprises 14 residues. The CDR3 nucleotides are TGCAGTGCGATAACGTCAGTGAGGGACTATGGCTACACCTTC. As protein: CSAITSVRDYGYTF.

The chain links TRBV20-1 to TRBJ2-7, with D perhaps TRBD1 (6 bases). V was shortened by 0 bases and J by 5 bases, with 17 bases between the two germline ends. There are 15 residues in the CDR3. The germline CDR1 and CDR2 sequences are DFQATT and SNEGSKA (reference sequence). CDR3 nucleotide sequence: TGCAGTGCTAGAGATGACAGGCCCTACGCTCACGAGCAGTACTTC. Its protein is CSARDDRPYAHEQYF.

The chain carries TRBV20-1 and TRBJ1-6; a weak D match, TRBD1 (6 bases). Germline CDR1 and CDR2: DFQATT and SNEGSKA (reference sequence). The CDR3 loop spans 13 amino acids. V was pared by 3 bases and J by 5 bases, with 8 bases between. CDR3 DNA: TGCAGTGCTAGCACAGGGAATAATTCACCCCTCCACTTT. It specifies CSASTGNNSPLHF.

Many counts were recorded for this clonotype. This rearrangement joins TRBV18 to TRBJ2-5, with a possible D match to TRBD2 (6 bases). The CDR3 totals 15 residues. The germline V gene has CDR1 KGHSH and CDR2 LQKENI. V lost 1 base, J lost 2 bases, and 11 bases lay in between. The CDR3 region has the DNA TGTGCCAGCTCACCACTAGCGGTGCCACAAGAGACCCAGTACTTC. This gives the protein CASSPLAVPQETQYF.

This clonotype has a single count. The junction departs from the called germline gene at one end, perhaps through a read error. The chain employs TRBV7-2 and TRBJ2-1; 7 bases agree with TRBD2. Germline CDR1 SGHTA, CDR2 FQGNSA. There are 15 residues in the CDR3. CDR3 residues: CAGSRREVGYNEQFF. The CDR3 DNA is TGTGCCGGCAGTCGCCGGGAGGTCGGCTACAATGAGCAGTTCTTC.

V and J are TRBV21-1 and TRBJ2-7; the D call in the table, TRBD1, was not verified against the DNA. TRBV21-1 is an annotated pseudogene. The CDR3 sequence is 14 residues long. The CDR3 protein is CASSKETDPYEQYF. As DNA, the CDR3 is TGTGCCAGCAGCAAAGAGACAGATCCCTACGAGCAGTACTTC.

The rearrangement links TRBV29-1 to TRBJ1-4, with 7 bases identical to TRBD1. Germline-derived CDR1 and CDR2 are SQVTM and ANQGSEA. CDR3 length: 15 amino acids. V shed 6 bases, J shed 0 bases, and the junction held 7 bases outside the gene matches. Here the CDR3 reads CSVQITGATNEKLFF. The CDR3 DNA is TGCAGCGTCCAAATTACAGGGGCAACTAATGAAAAACTGTTTTTT.

In the case of this clonotype: The missing conserved phenylalanine or tryptophan at the end of this CDR3 makes a read error likely. The chain combines TRBV12-3 or TRBV12-4 with TRBJ2-7; TRBD2 is a possible D gene (5 bases). Trimming removed 5 bases from V and 6 bases from J, with 23 bases in between. CDR3 size: 16 residues. Written as DNA, the CDR3 is TGTGCCAGCAGTCTAGGACTCAGCGCGGCGCGATGCGAGCAGTACTCC. This encodes CASSLGLSAARCEQYS.

Points on this clonotype: A read error is possible here, since a much larger clone lies one base away. This CDR3 is CTSSFNRAEQYF. The CDR3, as DNA: TGTACCAGCAGTTTTAACCGCGCGGAGCAGTACTTC. The chain joins TRBV12-3 or TRBV12-4 to TRBJ2-5, with D unresolved. This CDR3 contains 12 residues.